This T cell receptor (beta chain) was sequenced during a study of patients and donors after allogeneic stem cell transplantation. Germline CDR1 MNHNS, CDR2 SASEGT. The CDR3 is made up of 12 amino acids. V lost 1 base and J lost 15, with 13 bases in between. TCRdb re-derived calls from the RT-PCR reads in MiXCR, one entry per CDR3 protein. Among roughly 960,000 distinct CDR3 sequences, roughly 18% were seen once, and the ten largest hold 5.5% to 6.5%. The sample was blood, either unsorted or a sorted T cell fraction (not recorded which). The receptor comes from a human donor who was either an allogeneic HSCT recipient or a stem cell or donor lymphocyte infusion donor (not recorded which). It is not recorded whose cells these are; they may come from a transplant donor. V usage is TRBV6-1 and J usage is TRBJ2-1; either TRBD1 or TRBD2 may fit D (5 bases each). The CDR3 DNA is TGTGCCAGCAGTGAAGGGTGGGGGAGCCGGTTCTTC. Its protein product is CASSEGWGSRFF.